This record concerns one T cell receptor beta chain sequence. Its antigen is unknown. The PCR ran on 60 Vbeta and 13 Jbeta primers. TCRdb's table, derived via immunoSEQ multiplex PCR, lists solely in-frame clones and lacks some. The sample has approximately 150,000 clones; roughly 81% are singletons. These data originate in a study of cytomegalovirus exposure and HLA in healthy donors. Study outcomes and limitations: Sequencing likely caused a cluster of highly shared sequence variants. Many donors shared some public TCRs, even though most TCR sequences were rare. TCR beta V segments were, for the most part, productive about 87% or about 30% of the time in an earlier analysis. CMV serostatus was the sole immune exposure data available.

The CDR3 runs to 17 residues. J lost 5 bases, V lost 4 bases, and 11 bases had no gene match. The germline gives CDR1 KGHSH, CDR2 LQKENI. This clonotype originated in a girl aged 10-17 years in good health and CMV-seropositive. V gene TRBV18 combines with J gene TRBJ1-1; 12 bases agree with TRBD1. The sequencing input was PBMCs. Written as DNA, the CDR3 is TGTGCCAGCTCACTCCCGGGACAGGGGGCGATGGGGACTGAAGCTTTCTTT. This sequence encodes CASSLPGQGAMGTEAFF.